This T cell receptor (beta chain) was documented in a study of cytomegalovirus exposure and HLA in healthy donors. General study points: In a later analysis, productive TCRs from donors in an Asian-associated ancestry cluster reportedly carried fewer N-insertions than the cohort mean. Sequencing artifact likely explains a cluster of highly shared sequence variants. Later work associated more than 15,000 TCR beta sequences with HLA alleles at 0.05 false discovery rate. Reported performance of the classifier showed diagnosis of cytomegalovirus status with high specificity and sensitivity.

Primers included in the PCR were 60 Vbeta and 13 Jbeta primers. Measured with immunoSEQ multiplex PCR; TCRdb has only the in-frame clones, and not every one. The sample lists around 270,000 clones, 75% to 90% occurring once. Per the germline V gene, CDR1 is KGHSH and CDR2 is LQKENI. V was clipped by 0 bases and J by 2 bases, with 5 bases between them. The CDR3 runs to 14 residues. This clone occurred once. Its matching antigen is unknown. The source is a girl aged 2-9 years in good health and CMV-seronegative. Material for sequencing was PBMCs. The chain carries TRBV18 and TRBJ1-5; D is unclear. In DNA, the CDR3 is TGTGCCAGCTCACCACCGCCAGGCAATCAGCCCCAGCATTTT. Translated, it gives CASSPPPGNQPQHF. Variable domain in full (rest from reference TRBV18 and TRBJ1-5): NAGVMQNPRHLVRRRGQEARLRCSPMKGHSHVYWYRQLPEEGLKFMVYLQKENIIDESGMPKERFSAEFPKEGPSILRIQQVVRGDSAAYFCASSPPPGNQPQHFGDGTRLSIL.